The 10 T cell receptor beta chains in this list originate from one sample, sequenced in a study of chemoradiotherapy in HPV16-positive cancers. The method was immunoSEQ multiplex PCR; TCRdb's version includes in-frame clones alone and lacks a portion of them. This sample carries about 22,000 clones, over 85% of them seen once, and the ten largest clones take roughly a sixth. The sequences come from blood, collected from a patient who underwent chemoradiotherapy. The receptors were sampled from a human donor with HPV-associated anogenital cancer.

The V call is TRBV7-7, the J call TRBJ1-4, with D tentatively TRBD1 (6 bases). The ends were cut back, 1 base at V and 1 base at J, with 7 bases in the middle. Per germline, CDR1 SSHAT and CDR2 FNYEAQ (reference sequence). The length of the CDR3 is 15 residues. CDR3 residues: CASSLGGGTNEKLFF. The CDR3, as DNA: TGTGCCAGCAGCTTAGGAGGGGGAACTAATGAAAAACTGTTTTTT.

The chain has TRBV9 and TRBJ2-2, with 11 bases identical to TRBD2. V trimming: 3 bases; J trimming: 4 bases; junction bases outside the gene matches: 5. Germline lookup yields CDR1 SGDLS and CDR2 YYNGEE. This CDR3 has 16 residues. The CDR3 protein is CASSDGTSGITGELFF. The CDR3 DNA follows: TGTGCCAGCAGCGACGGGACTAGCGGAATCACCGGGGAGCTGTTTTTT.

The V call is TRBV7-2, the J call TRBJ2-3; D perhaps matches TRBD2 (5 bases). Germline-derived CDR1 and CDR2 are SGHTA and FQGNSA. V gave up 2 bases and J gave up 0 bases, with 9 bases separating them. The CDR3 runs 15 residues. In DNA, the CDR3 is TGTGCCAGCAGCTTATTCCCGGGAAGCACAGATACGCAGTATTTT. Protein sequence: CASSLFPGSTDTQYF.

The V gene is TRBV4-3, the J gene TRBJ1-1; unclear D gene. This CDR3 contains 13 residues. Germline lookup yields CDR1 LGHNA and CDR2 YSLEER. Trimming removed 3 bases at V and 10 bases at J, with 15 bases between. The CDR3 here is CASSQGRYGRAFF. The CDR3 DNA follows: TGCGCCAGCAGCCAGGGGAGATACGGACGAGCTTTCTTT.

The rearrangement links TRBV28 to TRBJ2-3; 7 bases are shared with TRBD1. Germline V gene lookup returns CDR1 MDHEN and CDR2 SYDVKM. V dropped 1 base and J dropped 2; count of bases not matched to a gene: 3. The CDR3 loop spans 15 amino acids. CDR3 sequence (DNA): TGTGCCAGCAGTTTATCGGGACAGCTCACAGATACGCAGTATTTT. Encoded protein: CASSLSGQLTDTQYF.

This clone was observed a single time. The chain uses TRBV7-9 and TRBJ2-4, with D tentatively TRBD2 (5 bases). The CDR3 extends over 17 amino acids. Germline assignment: CDR1 SEHNR and CDR2 FQNEAQ (reference sequence). V lost 1 base and J lost 0, with 13 bases in between. The chain's CDR3 is CASSLVLAPLAKNIQYF. The CDR3 DNA sequence: TGTGCCAGCAGCTTAGTTCTAGCCCCACTAGCCAAAAACATTCAGTACTTC. The full variable domain, completed using reference TRBV7-9 and TRBJ2-4, is DTGVSQNPRHKITKRGQNVTFRCDPISEHNRLYWYRQTLGQGPEFLTYFQNEAQLEKSRLLSDRFSAERPKGSFSTLEIQRTEQGDSAMYLCASSLVLAPLAKNIQYFGAGTRLSVL.

The CDR3 region is CASTPSTQLGETQYF. The CDR3 DNA sequence: TGTGCCAGCACCCCCTCTACCCAGTTAGGGGAGACCCAGTACTTC. The V call is TRBV9, the J call TRBJ2-5; D is undetermined. Germline lookup yields CDR1 SGDLS and CDR2 YYNGEE. The CDR3 spans 15 residues. V lost 6 bases and J lost 5, with 20 bases in between.

The gene calls are TRBV11-2 and TRBJ1-2; D remains unclear. Germline V CDR1 and CDR2: SGHAT, FQNNGV. V was clipped by 5 bases and J by 2 bases, with 12 bases between them. The CDR3 is 14 amino acids. The CDR3 nucleotides are TGTGCCAGCAGCCCCCTAACGGCAAACTATGGCTACACCTTC. Its translation: CASSPLTANYGYTF.

This chain uses TRBV15 with TRBJ1-2, with 8 bases aligning to TRBD1. The V gene's germline CDR1 is LNHNV and CDR2 YYDKDF (reference sequence). The CDR3 is 15 amino acids. V trimming: 0 bases; J trimming: 4 bases; junction bases outside the gene matches: 4. Here the CDR3 reads CATSRETGVFYGYTF. CDR3 nucleotides: TGTGCCACCAGCAGAGAGACAGGGGTGTTCTATGGCTACACCTTC.

The chain recombines TRBV10-3 with TRBJ2-7, with a weak D call TRBD2 (6 bases). From germline, CDR1 is ENHRY and CDR2 SYGVKD. The CDR3 has 13 residues. Trimming took off 11 bases at V and 1 base at J, with 15 bases between the two ends. In DNA, the CDR3 is TGTGCCGCTTGGGCGGGGTTTTCCTACGAGCAGTACTTC. It encodes CAAWAGFSYEQYF.